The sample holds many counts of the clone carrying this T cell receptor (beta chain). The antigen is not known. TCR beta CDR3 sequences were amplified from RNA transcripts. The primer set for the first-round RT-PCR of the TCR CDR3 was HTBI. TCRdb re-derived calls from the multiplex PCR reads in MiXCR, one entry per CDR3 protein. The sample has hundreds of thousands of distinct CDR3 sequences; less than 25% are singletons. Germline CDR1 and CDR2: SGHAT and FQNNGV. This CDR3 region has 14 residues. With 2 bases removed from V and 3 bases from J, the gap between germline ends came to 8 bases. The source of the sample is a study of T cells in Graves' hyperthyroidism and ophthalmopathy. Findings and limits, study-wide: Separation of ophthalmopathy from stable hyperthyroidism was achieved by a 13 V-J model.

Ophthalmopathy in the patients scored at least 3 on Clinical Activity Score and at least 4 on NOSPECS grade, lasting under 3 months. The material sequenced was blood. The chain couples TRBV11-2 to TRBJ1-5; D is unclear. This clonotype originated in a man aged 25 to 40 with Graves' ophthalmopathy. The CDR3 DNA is TGTGCCAGCAGCTTAACAGAGAACAATCAGCCCCAGCATTTT. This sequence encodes CASSLTENNQPQHF.